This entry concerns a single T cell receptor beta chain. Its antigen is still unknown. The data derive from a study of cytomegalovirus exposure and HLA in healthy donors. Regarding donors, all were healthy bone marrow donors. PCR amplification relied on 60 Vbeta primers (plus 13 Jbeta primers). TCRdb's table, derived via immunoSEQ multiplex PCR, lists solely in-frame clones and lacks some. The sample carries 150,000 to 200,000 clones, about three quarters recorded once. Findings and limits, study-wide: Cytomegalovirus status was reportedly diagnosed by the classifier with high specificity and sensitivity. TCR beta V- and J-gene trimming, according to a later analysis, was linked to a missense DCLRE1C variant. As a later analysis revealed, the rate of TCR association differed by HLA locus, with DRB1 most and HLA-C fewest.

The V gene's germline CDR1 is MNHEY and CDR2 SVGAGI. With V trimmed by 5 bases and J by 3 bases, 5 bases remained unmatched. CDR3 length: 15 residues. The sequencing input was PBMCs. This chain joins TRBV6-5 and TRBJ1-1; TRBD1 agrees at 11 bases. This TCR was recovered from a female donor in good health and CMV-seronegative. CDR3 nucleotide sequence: TGTGCCAGCAGTCCCGGACAGGGGGCGTACACTGAAGCTTTCTTT. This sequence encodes CASSPGQGAYTEAFF.